What follows describes a single T cell receptor (beta chain). Its antigen is currently unknown. The sample originates from a study of cytomegalovirus exposure and HLA in healthy donors. V shed 4 bases, J shed 4 bases, and the junction held 4 bases outside the gene matches. The CDR3 length is 14 residues. The V gene's germline CDR1 is SEHNR and CDR2 FQNEAQ (reference sequence). This PCR relied on a set of 60 Vbeta primers and 13 Jbeta primers. Produced via immunoSEQ multiplex PCR; TCRdb's table is partial and in-frame only. The table lists approximately 130,000 clones, about 61% of them singletons. Study-wide findings and caveats: Reported findings show TCR beta sequences accurately forecast HLA-A and HLA-B alleles in most subjects.

The donors comprised healthy bone marrow donors. Sequenced: PBMCs. This sequence originates from a woman aged 40 to 49 in good health and CMV-seronegative. This chain uses TRBV7-9 with TRBJ1-1, with 9 bases fitting TRBD1. The CDR3 reads CASSSPGQGTEAFF. The CDR3 DNA reads TGTGCCAGCAGCTCTCCGGGACAGGGCACTGAAGCTTTCTTT. The complete variable domain, with remaining parts taken from reference TRBV7-9 and TRBJ1-1, reads DTGVSQNPRHKITKRGQNVTFRCDPISEHNRLYWYRQTLGQGPEFLTYFQNEAQLEKSRLLSDRFSAERPKGSFSTLEIQRTEQGDSAMYLCASSSPGQGTEAFFGQGTRLTVV.